The 14 T cell receptor beta chains presented below share a single source sample, sequenced in a study of blood T cells in healthy people across ages. It was with a sample-barcoded 5' primer and a J-beta primer mix that a second PCR of about 6 to 11 cycles was run. In TCRdb, the 5' RACE reads were re-called with MiXCR into one record per CDR3 protein. The sample gives 1.5 million or so distinct CDR3 sequences, roughly 43% of which show up once; under 5% is in the top ten. The sequenced material came from blood. The source of these receptors is a woman in her late teens or twenties in good health.

The chain links TRBV20-1 to TRBJ2-7, with a possible D match to TRBD2 (6 bases). The length of the CDR3 is 14 residues. CDR1 is DFQATT, CDR2 SNEGSKA, per germline (reference sequence). V lost 6 bases, J lost 2 bases, and 17 bases lay in between. The chain's CDR3 is CSAPVGTEPYEQYF. CDR3 nucleotide sequence: TGCAGTGCCCCCGTCGGGACTGAGCCCTACGAGCAGTACTTC.

This clonotype was counted only a few times. This rearrangement joins TRBV27 to TRBJ1-1, with D uncertain. The V end lost 5 bases, the J end lost 0 bases, and 7 bases lay between the germline ends. CDR1 and CDR2 from the germline V gene are MNHEY and SMNVEV (reference sequence). There are 13 residues in the CDR3. This chain's CDR3 is CASSTRLNTEAFF. The CDR3 DNA reads as TGTGCCAGCAGTACCCGGCTGAACACTGAAGCTTTCTTT.

Details on this clonotype: At one end, the junction sequence differs from germline, possibly due to a read error. The chain carries TRBV28 and TRBJ2-7; possible D gene TRBD2, 5 bases. CDR1 is MDHEN, CDR2 SYDVKM, per germline. This CDR3 contains 13 residues. The CDR3 DNA sequence: TGTGTCAGCAGTGGACTTCTACTCTACGAGCAGTACTTC. Translated: CVSSGLLLYEQYF.

The count of this clonotype is one. The chain recombines TRBV6-1 with TRBJ2-3, with TRBD2 matching over 9 bases. Germline trimming cut 2 bases from V and 2 bases from J; bases unmatched to any gene: 8. The CDR3 has 17 residues. Germline CDR1 MNHNS, CDR2 SASEGT. The CDR3 loop is CASSEPEAGGNTDTQYF. The CDR3 DNA reads TGTGCCAGCAGTGAACCGGAAGCGGGGGGAAACACAGATACGCAGTATTTT.

This clonotype was counted between two and nine times. This chain joins TRBV20-1 and TRBJ1-2; D is possibly TRBD1 (6 bases). The CDR3 is 10 amino acids. Germline loops: CDR1 DFQATT, CDR2 SNEGSKA (reference sequence). As DNA, the CDR3 is TGCAGGGGGGGGGCGTATGGCTACACCTTC. This codes for CRGGAYGYTF.

This clonotype was picked up a small number of times. The V and J genes are TRBV6-4 and TRBJ2-1; 9 nucleotides agree with TRBD1. The J call may be in error: the DNA end matches TRBJ2-7 better. Germline V gives CDR1 MRHNA, CDR2 SNTAGT. This CDR3 is 16 amino acids long. This CDR3 reads CASTFFPGTGNNEQYF. The CDR3 DNA is TGTGCCAGCACCTTCTTCCCCGGGACAGGGAACAATGAGCAGTACTTC.

J is TRBJ2-3 and V is TRBV6-1; D ambiguous. The CDR3 sequence is 15 residues long. Trimming stripped 0 bases from V and 6 bases from J, with 13 bases between. CDR1 and CDR2 from the germline V gene are MNHNS and SASEGT. CDR3: CASSEAPRSSDTQYF. The CDR3 nucleotides read TGTGCCAGCAGTGAAGCCCCCAGGAGTTCCGATACGCAGTATTTT.

This clonotype was seen a few times. The chain links TRBV4-3 to TRBJ1-2; no reliable D call. Per germline, CDR1 LGHNA and CDR2 YSLEER. The length of the CDR3 is 14 residues. Trimming left V 1 base short and J 4 bases short, with 10 bases between. CDR3 DNA: TGCGCCAGCAGCCAAGGGGTCGGAAGCTATGGCTACACCTTC. Its protein is CASSQGVGSYGYTF.

This clonotype was seen more than once but under ten times. The chain carries TRBV11-2 and TRBJ2-3; D is perhaps TRBD2 (5 bases). Trimming stripped 5 bases from V and 2 bases from J, with 11 bases between. Germline assignment: CDR1 SGHAT and CDR2 FQNNGV. The CDR3 has 14 residues. CDR3: CASSDRGTTDTQYF. The DNA of the CDR3 is TGTGCCAGCAGCGACCGGGGAACCACAGATACGCAGTATTTT.

This clonotype was detected a few times. This chain joins TRBV5-1 and TRBJ2-1; D not resolved. The V end lost 4 bases, the J end lost 9 bases, and 17 bases lay between the germline ends. CDR3 length: 14 amino acids. Germline values: CDR1 SGHRS, CDR2 YFSETQ. The DNA for the CDR3 is TGCGCCAGCAGCAGGGCCCCTCCGGCCCCTGAGCAGTTCTTC. It codes for CASSRAPPAPEQFF. Combining the CDR3 with reference TRBV5-1 and TRBJ2-1 gives the whole variable domain KAGVTQTPRYLIKTRGQQVTLSCSPISGHRSVSWYQQTPGQGLQFLFEYFSETQRNKGNFPGRFSGRQFSNSRSEMNVSTLELGDSALYLCASSRAPPAPEQFFGPGTRLTVL.

The genes are TRBV18 and TRBJ2-3, with 8 bases aligning to TRBD2. CDR3 length: 18 residues. The junction had 13 bases not matched to a gene; V was cut back by 3 bases and J by 2 bases. The germline gives CDR1 KGHSH, CDR2 LQKENI. The CDR3 region is CASSPLKILAAPTDTQYF. CDR3 bases: TGTGCCAGCTCACCCCTTAAAATACTAGCGGCTCCCACAGATACGCAGTATTTT.

This chain connects TRBV6-1 to TRBJ1-5; 8 bases agree with TRBD1. Germline CDR1 reads MNHNS; CDR2 reads SASEGT. The length of the CDR3 is 19 residues. Trimming cost V 4 bases and J 0 bases; bases outside gene matches: 14. The CDR3 DNA sequence: TGTGCCAGCAGTGGCCTCAAAGACAGGGGACCTTATAGCAATCAGCCCCAGCATTTT. This codes for CASSGLKDRGPYSNQPQHF.

This chain connects TRBV4-3 to TRBJ2-5; TRBD1 agrees at 7 bases. V shed 0 bases and J 11 bases; nucleotides not matched to a gene: 18. This CDR3 comprises 17 residues. Looked up from germline, CDR1 is LGHNA and CDR2 is YSLEER. The CDR3 loop reads CASSQDRVQGQCNEQYF. CDR3 nucleotides: TGCGCCAGCAGCCAAGATCGGGTACAGGGACAGTGCAATGAGCAGTACTTC.

The sample holds a few counts of this clonotype. This sequence joins TRBV6-5 and TRBJ1-3, with D possibly TRBD1 on 5 matching bases. Deletions cut 0 bases from V and 0 bases from J, with 9 bases between. The CDR3 covers 16 residues. Germline V gene sequence: CDR1 MNHEY, CDR2 SVGAGI. Written as DNA, the CDR3 is TGTGCCAGCAGTTACTCGGGACTTTTCTCTGGAAACACCATATATTTT. Amino acid sequence: CASSYSGLFSGNTIYF.